The sequence of this T cell receptor (beta chain) was determined in a study of cytomegalovirus exposure and HLA in healthy donors. Overall study results and limits: Cytomegalovirus status, reportedly, was diagnosed with high specificity and sensitivity by the classifier.

Trimming stripped 4 bases from V and 2 bases from J, with 5 bases between. Germline values: CDR1 SGDLS, CDR2 YYNGEE. CDR3 length: 12 residues. Measured with immunoSEQ multiplex PCR; TCRdb has only the in-frame clones, and not every one. The data contain 71,000 or so clones, about 94% of them singletons. As for this clone: Its antigen is still unknown.

The TCR was taken from a man aged 18-30 years in good health and CMV-seropositive. The sequenced sample consisted of PBMCs. V gene TRBV9 combines with J gene TRBJ2-3; D not certain. CDR3 in amino acids: CASSSDTDTQYF. The CDR3 bases are TGTGCCAGCAGCTCAGACACAGATACGCAGTATTTT.